This passage covers 5 T cell receptor beta chains from one sample sequenced in a study of human CD8 memory T cell subsets (dated by TCRdb to the early 2020s). TCRdb records NextSeq 550 as the sequencer. A Human TCR Profiling Kit was used to prepare UMI-labeled 5' RACE TCRbeta libraries. Reprocessed by TCRdb, the reads give a single entry per CDR3 protein sequence, without DNA. This sample's listing comprises about 10,000 distinct CDR3 sequences. Less than 25% of the sample belongs to the ten largest clones. Sequenced input: CD8+ stem-like memory T cells (TSCM and TCM) sorted from PBMCs. The cell subset or site label corresponds to: stem-like memory CD8 T cells (TSTEM), CCR7+ PD-1- TIGIT-. The receptors were gathered from a human donor in good health.

This clonotype is deemed medium-sized by its frequency. CDR3: CASSFPLAGVEVDTGELFF. The rearrangement uses TRBV7-9 and TRBJ2-2; lacking DNA, the TRBD2 call made by TCRdb goes unchecked. CDR3 length: 19 amino acids. From germline, CDR1 is SEHNR and CDR2 FQNEAQ (reference sequence).

Judged by frequency, this clonotype is medium-sized. The chain has TRBV5-1 and TRBJ1-3. The germline V gene encodes CDR1 SGHRS and CDR2 YFSETQ. The CDR3 covers 16 residues. The CDR3 sequence: CASSLYSADPGNTIYF. The full variable domain, with the rest looked up from reference TRBV5-1 and TRBJ1-3, is KAGVTQTPRYLIKTRGQQVTLSCSPISGHRSVSWYQQTPGQGLQFLFEYFSETQRNKGNFPGRFSGRQFSNSRSEMNVSTLELGDSALYLCASSLYSADPGNTIYFGEGSWLTVV.

The chain is built from TRBV29-1 and TRBJ1-2; there is no DNA to check the TCRdb D call of TRBD1. Germline CDR1 and CDR2: SQVTM and ANQGSEA. The CDR3 has 12 residues. The CDR3 here is CSVPGQDYGYTF.

This chain uses TRBV12-3 or TRBV12-4 with TRBJ2-5; there is no DNA to check the TCRdb D call of TRBD2. The CDR3 has 15 residues. CDR3 amino acids: CASTDERESQETQYF.

The chain has TRBV2 and TRBJ2-3. Looked up from germline, CDR1 is SNHLY and CDR2 is FYNNEI. The CDR3 consists of 12 residues. The CDR3: CASSLRMDTQYF.